The following is a TCR beta chain sequence with its context. This entry is derived from a study of blood T cell repertoires in COVID-19. The table came from immunoSEQ multiplex PCR; TCRdb's copy has only in-frame clones and leaves some out. The sample contains approximately 200,000 clones, approximately 88% of which appear only once. The CDR3 contains 17 residues. The V and J ends lost 2 bases and 4 bases, in that order; junction bases with no gene match: 5. From germline, CDR1 is LGHNA and CDR2 YNFKEQ. This clonotype was obtained from a woman in her 30s who had been exposed to COVID-19. This sequence joins TRBV4-2 and TRBJ2-2; 12 bases line up with TRBD2. Sequenced material: PBMCs or T cells enriched from blood (not recorded which). The CDR3 spells CASSQLAGGPGTGELFF. In nucleotides, the CDR3 is TGTGCCAGCAGCCAACTAGCGGGAGGGCCGGGCACCGGGGAGCTGTTTTTT.